The table lists the clone carrying this T cell receptor beta chain with many counts. Its matching antigen is unknown. Sampling approximately 10 ml of fresh peripheral blood provided the PBMCs. The data originate from a study of Graves' ophthalmopathy and Graves' hyperthyroidism. The CDR3 contains 14 residues. CDR1 SNHLY and CDR2 FYNNEI come from the germline V gene. The V and J ends lost 5 bases and 3 bases respectively, with 13 bases between them. The authors amplified TCR beta CDR3 regions, and they did so from RNA transcripts for repertoire sequencing. Following a first-round RT-PCR that used HTBI primers, a second-round multiplex PCR was carried out. A single record per CDR3 protein comes from TCRdb applying MiXCR to the multiplex PCR reads. The sample has under 250,000 distinct CDR3 sequences; approximately 28% are singletons. Study-level findings and limits: Blood shared most expanded thyroid clonotypes above 0.001 frequency.

The sequence derives from a man in his forties or fifties with Graves' ophthalmopathy. The sample comprised peripheral blood. The chain uses TRBV2 and TRBJ1-2; D is perhaps TRBD1 (6 bases). The CDR3 loop reads CASSSVGGDYGYTF. DNA for the CDR3: TGTGCCAGCAGTTCTGTAGGGGGGGACTATGGCTACACCTTC.